This is a list of T cell receptor beta chains from one sample in a study of shared clonotypes between healthy human individuals. Sequencing used immunoSEQ multiplex PCR; TCRdb keeps in-frame clones, though not all of them. The sample yields millions of clones, about 95% seen once. Input material: naive CD8+ T cells sorted from blood. These receptors came from a man younger than 30 in good health. Both conserved end residues are part of each CDR3. Each record gives: clone size, J gene, D gene, V gene, CDR3 DNA, CDR3 protein. D genes are given only for firm matches. A clone size is listed for some rows: how often the clone was seen (once, few, many), or a class if it is expanded.

>NA|TRBJ1-1|NA|TRBV30
TGTGCCTGGGATGGACACTCGAACACTGAAGCTTTCTTT
CAWDGHSNTEAFF
>NA|TRBJ2-2|NA|TRBV10-3
TGTGCCATCAGTGAGTCGGCAGGGGTCTTTTCCGGGGAGCTGTTTTTT
CAISESAGVFSGELFF
>NA|TRBJ1-2|TRBD1|TRBV5-6
TGTGCCAGCCGGACAGGCCTATTGGGCTATGGCTACACCTTC
CASRTGLLGYGYTF
>NA|TRBJ2-3|NA|TRBV29-1
TGCGCGGCGGGGACGGATACGCAGTATTTT
CAAGTDTQYF
>NA|TRBJ1-6|NA|TRBV28
TGTGCCAGCAGCTTTGGGGGTCCACCCCTCCACTTT
CASSFGGPPLHF
>NA|TRBJ2-7|TRBD2|TRBV2
TGTGCCAGCATTCGGGGGAGGGCTCTCGCCTACGAGCAGTACTTC
CASIRGRALAYEQYF
>once|TRBJ2-3|TRBD2|TRBV7-9
TGTGCCAGCAGCCCTCGGGAGGGGAACACAGATACGCAGTATTTT
CASSPREGNTDTQYF
>once|TRBJ1-5|NA|TRBV7-9
TGTGCCAGCAGCTTAGTACAGGGACTTCAGCCCCAGCATTTT
CASSLVQGLQPQHF
>NA|TRBJ2-1|NA|TRBV15
TGTGCCACCAGAGGATTTCAGCGACCTGAGCAGTTCTTC
CATRGFQRPEQFF
>NA|TRBJ2-7|TRBD2|TRBV6-1
TGTGCCAGCAGTGAAGAGCTAGCGGGGGGCCACGAGCAGTACTTC
CASSEELAGGHEQYF
>NA|TRBJ2-7|NA|TRBV28
TGTGCCAGCAGTTTTGGCAGATCCTACGAGCAGTACTTC
CASSFGRSYEQYF
>once|TRBJ1-3|NA|TRBV4-3
TGCGCCAGCAGCCAAGATTCGGCAGGGCTAAACACCATATATTTT
CASSQDSAGLNTIYF
>NA|TRBJ2-6|NA|TRBV10-2
TGCGCCAGCGGGGCGTTGTGGGGGGCCAACGTCCTGACTTTC
CASGALWGANVLTF
>NA|TRBJ1-1|TRBD1|TRBV30
TGTGCCTGGCGATGGACAGGTTGGCCTGAAGCTTTCTTT
CAWRWTGWPEAFF
>NA|TRBJ1-5|NA|TRBV7-6
TGTGCCAGCAGCTTAGAGAGGGGGCCCCAGCATTTT
CASSLERGPQHF
>NA|TRBJ2-4|NA|TRBV7-9
TGTGCCAGCAGCTCGCCGATGGGCATTCAGTACTTC
CASSSPMGIQYF
>NA|TRBJ2-5|TRBD2|TRBV9
TGTGCCAGCAGCGTGGGACTAGCGGGGCACCAAGAGACCCAGTACTTC
CASSVGLAGHQETQYF
>NA|TRBJ2-7|TRBD2|TRBV29-1
TGCAGCGTTTCGAGCGGGGGGCCATCCTACGAGCAGTACTTC
CSVSSGGPSYEQYF
>NA|TRBJ2-1|TRBD2|TRBV7-3
TGTGCCAGCAGCCCAGAGACTAGCGGGGTGATTTTCTTC
CASSPETSGVIFF
>NA|TRBJ2-1|TRBD1|TRBV6-1
TGTGCCAGCAGTGAAGGGGCAGGGGGTTGGACTGAGCAGTTCTTC
CASSEGAGGWTEQFF
>once|TRBJ1-1|NA|TRBV6-5
TGTGCCAGCAGCCTACAGGGTCTGAACACTGAAGCTTTCTTT
CASSLQGLNTEAFF
>NA|TRBJ2-1|NA|TRBV10-3
TGTGCCATCAGTGGGGCGACTAGTATAAATGAGCAGTTCTTC
CAISGATSINEQFF
>NA|TRBJ2-7|NA|TRBV27
TGTGCCAGCAGTTTATACGGGGATTACTACGAGCAGTACTTC
CASSLYGDYYEQYF
>NA|TRBJ2-5|NA|TRBV2
TGTGCCAGCAGAGAGGTCTCTCCAGGAGAGACCCAGTACTTC
CASREVSPGETQYF
>NA|TRBJ2-7|NA|TRBV27
TGTGCCAGCAGTTCCCAGGGGAGCTCCTACGAGCAGTACTTC
CASSSQGSSYEQYF
>NA|TRBJ2-6|NA|TRBV29-1
TGCAGCGTTGAGGGTGCCCCAGACACTGGGGCCAACGTCCTGACTTTC
CSVEGAPDTGANVLTF
>NA|TRBJ1-1|NA|TRBV28
TGTGCCAGCAGTTTGCAGGCCTATGAAGCTTTCTTT
CASSLQAYEAFF
>NA|TRBJ2-7|NA|TRBV6-1
TGTGCCAGCAGTGAAGGGGACGGGGTCTCCTACGAGCAGTACTTC
CASSEGDGVSYEQYF
>NA|TRBJ2-3|TRBD1|TRBV30
TGTGCCTGGAGCTTGACAGGGTCGAGCACAGATACGCAGTATTTT
CAWSLTGSSTDTQYF
>NA|TRBJ1-1|NA|TRBV6-5
TGTGCCAGCATCGTGGAGCCTAGAGGGGAAGCTTTCTTT
CASIVEPRGEAFF
>NA|TRBJ2-7|NA|TRBV5-6
TGTGCCAGCGCACCACCCGGAGTTTCCTACGAGCAGTACTTC
CASAPPGVSYEQYF
>NA|TRBJ1-4|NA|TRBV28
TGTGCCAGCAGTTCCCCCCCCGGGGATGTTGAAAAACTGTTTTTT
CASSSPPGDVEKLFF
>NA|TRBJ2-7|NA|TRBV4-1
TGCGCCAGCAGCCAAGACAGGGGGGCCGAGCAGTACTTC
CASSQDRGAEQYF
>NA|TRBJ1-2|NA|TRBV7-9
TGTGCCAGCAGACCATTCTCAGGGGACTATGGCTACACCTTC
CASRPFSGDYGYTF
>once|TRBJ1-1|NA|TRBV30
TGTGCCTGGGGGCTCGGGAACACTGAAGCTTTCTTT
CAWGLGNTEAFF
>NA|TRBJ2-2|TRBD1|TRBV5-4
TGTGCCAGCAGCACCGGGACAGGGGCGAACACCGGGGAGCTGTTTTTT
CASSTGTGANTGELFF
>NA|TRBJ1-4|NA|TRBV28
TGTGCCAGCAGACCTCCCGGGACGAATGAAAAACTGTTTTTT
CASRPPGTNEKLFF
>NA|TRBJ1-1|NA|TRBV5-4
TGTGCCAGCAGCTTGCGCCAGGGCGAAGCTTTCTTT
CASSLRQGEAFF
>NA|TRBJ2-7|NA|TRBV29-1
TGCAGCCCAATCGACCTATACGCCTCCTACGAGCAGTACTTC
CSPIDLYASYEQYF
>NA|TRBJ1-4|NA|TRBV28
TGTGCCAGCAGTCCCCTTGGCCAGGGGTATGAAAAACTGTTTTTT
CASSPLGQGYEKLFF
>NA|TRBJ2-1|NA|TRBV19
TGTGCCAGTAGTATAGAGGGTAGCGGCGATGAGCAGTTCTTC
CASSIEGSGDEQFF
>once|TRBJ2-2|NA|TRBV11-3
TGTGCCAGCAGCTGGATCGGGGAGCTGTTTTTT
CASSWIGELFF
>NA|TRBJ2-5|TRBD2|TRBV11-2
TGTGCCAGCAGCTACTTAGCGGGAGGAGAGACCCAGTACTTC
CASSYLAGGETQYF
>NA|TRBJ2-3|TRBD1|TRBV27
TGTGCCAGCAGCGGACAGGGAATGATGGCAGATACGCAGTATTTT
CASSGQGMMADTQYF
>NA|TRBJ1-2|NA|TRBV5-8
TGTGCCAGCGTATGGATTGAGGGGCATGGCTATGGCTACACCTTC
CASVWIEGHGYGYTF
>NA|TRBJ2-7|NA|TRBV4-1
TGCGCCAGCAGCGCCGACAGAGCCTACGAGCAGTACTTC
CASSADRAYEQYF
>NA|TRBJ2-1|NA|TRBV4-1
TGCGCCAGCAGCCAGCGAGCGGGCAGGGCTACGGATGAGCAGTTCTTC
CASSQRAGRATDEQFF
>NA|TRBJ2-5|TRBD1|TRBV27
TGTGCCAGCTTGGACAGGGCAGAAGAGACCCAGTACTTC
CASLDRAEETQYF
>NA|TRBJ1-1|NA|TRBV30
TGTGCCTGGAGTGTAGGGGGAGAAGCTTTCTTT
CAWSVGGEAFF
>once|TRBJ2-1|NA|TRBV10-2
TGCGCCAGCAGTGAGCTCCTGGACAGTTACAATGAGCAGTTCTTC
CASSELLDSYNEQFF
>once|TRBJ2-3|NA|TRBV7-9
TGTGCCAGCATTGATAGGCGGCGGACAGATACGCAGTATTTT
CASIDRRRTDTQYF
>NA|TRBJ2-2|NA|TRBV28
TGTGCCAGCAGTTTATGGGGCGAGGAAACCGGGGAGCTGTTTTTT
CASSLWGEETGELFF
>NA|TRBJ2-3|NA|TRBV6-5
TGTGCCAGCAGTTACTCAGCGTCCTATACGCAGTATTTT
CASSYSASYTQYF
>NA|TRBJ2-3|NA|TRBV30
TGTGCCTGGAGTCCCGGGACGGTTAGCACAGATACGCAGTATTTT
CAWSPGTVSTDTQYF